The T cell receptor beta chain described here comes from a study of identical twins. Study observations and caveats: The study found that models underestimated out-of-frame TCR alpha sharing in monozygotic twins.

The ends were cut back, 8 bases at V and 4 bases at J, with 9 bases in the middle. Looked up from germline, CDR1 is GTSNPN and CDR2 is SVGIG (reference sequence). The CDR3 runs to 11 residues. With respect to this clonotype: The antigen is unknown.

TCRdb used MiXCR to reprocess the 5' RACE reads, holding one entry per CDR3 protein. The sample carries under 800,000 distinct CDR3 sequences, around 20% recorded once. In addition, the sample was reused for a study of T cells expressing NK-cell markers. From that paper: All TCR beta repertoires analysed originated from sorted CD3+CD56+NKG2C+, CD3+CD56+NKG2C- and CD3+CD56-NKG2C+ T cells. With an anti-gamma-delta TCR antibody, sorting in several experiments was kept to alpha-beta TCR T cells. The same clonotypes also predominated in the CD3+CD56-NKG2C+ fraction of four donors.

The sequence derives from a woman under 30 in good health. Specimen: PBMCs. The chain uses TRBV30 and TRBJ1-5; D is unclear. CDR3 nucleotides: TGTGCCGCGGGTGAAAATCAGCCCCAGCATTTT. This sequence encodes CAAGENQPQHF.